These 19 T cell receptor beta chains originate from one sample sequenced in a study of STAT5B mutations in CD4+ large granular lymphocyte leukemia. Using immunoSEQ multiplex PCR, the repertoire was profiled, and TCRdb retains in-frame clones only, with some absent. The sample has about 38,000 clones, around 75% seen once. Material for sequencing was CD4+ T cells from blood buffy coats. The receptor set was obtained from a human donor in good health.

The CDR3 DNA is TGCGCCAGCAGCCGGGGAGACACAGGGGCCGACTATGGCTACACCTTC. Encoded protein: CASSRGDTGADYGYTF. The rearrangement links TRBV5-1 to TRBJ1-2, with 7 positions matching TRBD1. Per germline, CDR1 SGHRS and CDR2 YFSETQ. This CDR3 has 16 amino acids. Trimming at V came to 4 bases and at J to 3 bases, leaving 12 bases not matched to a gene. The full variable domain, rest sourced from reference TRBV5-1 and TRBJ1-2, is KAGVTQTPRYLIKTRGQQVTLSCSPISGHRSVSWYQQTPGQGLQFLFEYFSETQRNKGNFPGRFSGRQFSNSRSEMNVSTLELGDSALYLCASSRGDTGADYGYTFGSGTRLTVV.

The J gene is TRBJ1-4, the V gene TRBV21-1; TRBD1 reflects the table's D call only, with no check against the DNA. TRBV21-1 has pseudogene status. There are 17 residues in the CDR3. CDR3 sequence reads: CARPLPGHKSTNEKLFF. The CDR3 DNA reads TGTGCCAGACCGCTACCGGGACACAAATCAACTAATGAAAAACTGTTTTTT.

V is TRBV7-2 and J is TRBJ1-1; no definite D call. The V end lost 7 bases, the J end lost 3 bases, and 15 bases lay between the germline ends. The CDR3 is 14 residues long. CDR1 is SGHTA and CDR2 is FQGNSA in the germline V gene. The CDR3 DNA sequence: TGTGCCAGCACCATGGACCCACGAGACACTGAAGCTTTCTTT. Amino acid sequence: CASTMDPRDTEAFF.

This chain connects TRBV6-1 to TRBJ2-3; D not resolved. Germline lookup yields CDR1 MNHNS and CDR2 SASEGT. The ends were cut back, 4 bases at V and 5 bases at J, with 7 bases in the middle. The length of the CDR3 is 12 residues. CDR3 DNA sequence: TGTGCCAGCAGTGGAATCGGAGATACGCAGTATTTT. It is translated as CASSGIGDTQYF.

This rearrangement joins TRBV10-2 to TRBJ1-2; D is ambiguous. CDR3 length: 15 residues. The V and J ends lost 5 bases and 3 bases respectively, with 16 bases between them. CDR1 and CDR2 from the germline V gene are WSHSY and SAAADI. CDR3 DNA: TGCGCCAGCAGTAATGGCCCCCGCAGATACTATGGCTACACCTTC. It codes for CASSNGPRRYYGYTF.

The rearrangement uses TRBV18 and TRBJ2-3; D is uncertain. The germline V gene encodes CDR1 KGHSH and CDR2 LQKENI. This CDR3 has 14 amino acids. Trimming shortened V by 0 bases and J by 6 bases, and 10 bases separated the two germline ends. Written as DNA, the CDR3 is TGTGCCAGCTCACCACCCTGGACGATGGATACGCAGTATTTT. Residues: CASSPPWTMDTQYF.

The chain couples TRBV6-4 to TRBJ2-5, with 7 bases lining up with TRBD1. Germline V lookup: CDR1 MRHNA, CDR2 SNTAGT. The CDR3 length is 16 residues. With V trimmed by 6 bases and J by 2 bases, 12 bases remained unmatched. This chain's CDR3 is CASSRTTGTIQETQYF. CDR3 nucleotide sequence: TGTGCCAGCAGCCGGACGACAGGGACAATTCAAGAGACCCAGTACTTC.

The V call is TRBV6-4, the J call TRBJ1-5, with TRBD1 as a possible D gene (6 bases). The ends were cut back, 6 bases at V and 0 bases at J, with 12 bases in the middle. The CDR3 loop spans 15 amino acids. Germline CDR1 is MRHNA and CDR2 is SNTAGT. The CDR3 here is CASSEGGYSNQPQHF. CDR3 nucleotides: TGTGCCAGCAGCGAGGGGGGGTATAGCAATCAGCCCCAGCATTTT.

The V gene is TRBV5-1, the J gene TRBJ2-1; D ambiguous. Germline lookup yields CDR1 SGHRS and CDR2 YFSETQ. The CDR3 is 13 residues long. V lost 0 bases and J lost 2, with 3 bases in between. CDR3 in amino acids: CASSLGTYNEQFF. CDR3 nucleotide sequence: TGCGCCAGCAGCTTGGGTACCTACAATGAGCAGTTCTTC.

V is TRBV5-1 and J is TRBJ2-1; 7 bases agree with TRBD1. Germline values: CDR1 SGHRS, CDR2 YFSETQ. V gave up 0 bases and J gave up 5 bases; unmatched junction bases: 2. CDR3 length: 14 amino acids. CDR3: CASSLGQGHNEQFF. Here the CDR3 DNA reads TGCGCCAGCAGCTTGGGACAGGGTCACAATGAGCAGTTCTTC.

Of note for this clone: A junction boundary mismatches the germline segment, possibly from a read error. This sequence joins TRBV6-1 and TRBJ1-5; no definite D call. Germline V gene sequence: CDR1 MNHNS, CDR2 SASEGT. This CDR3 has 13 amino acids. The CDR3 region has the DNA TGTGCCAGCAGGGAAGGACCTTATCAGCCCCAGCATTTT. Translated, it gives CASREGPYQPQHF.

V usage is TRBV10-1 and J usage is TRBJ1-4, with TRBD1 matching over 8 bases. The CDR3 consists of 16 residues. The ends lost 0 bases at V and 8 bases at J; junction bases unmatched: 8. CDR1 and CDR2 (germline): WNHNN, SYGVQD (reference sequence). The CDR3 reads CASSESKDREGEKLFF. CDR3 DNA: TGCGCCAGCAGTGAGTCTAAGGACAGGGAAGGAGAAAAACTGTTTTTT.

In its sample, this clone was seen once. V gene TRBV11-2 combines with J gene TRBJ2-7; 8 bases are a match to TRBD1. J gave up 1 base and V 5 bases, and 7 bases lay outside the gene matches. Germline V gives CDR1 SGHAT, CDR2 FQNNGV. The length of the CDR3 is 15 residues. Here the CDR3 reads CASSPDRVVSYEQYF. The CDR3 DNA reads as TGTGCCAGCAGCCCGGACAGGGTAGTATCCTACGAGCAGTACTTC.

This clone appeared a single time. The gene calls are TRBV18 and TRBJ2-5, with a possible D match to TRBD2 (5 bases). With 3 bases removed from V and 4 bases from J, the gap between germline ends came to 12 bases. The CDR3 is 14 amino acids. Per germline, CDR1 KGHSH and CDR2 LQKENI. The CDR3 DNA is TGTGCCAGCTCACCGGCCGATGCGGGAGAGACCCAGTACTTC. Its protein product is CASSPADAGETQYF.

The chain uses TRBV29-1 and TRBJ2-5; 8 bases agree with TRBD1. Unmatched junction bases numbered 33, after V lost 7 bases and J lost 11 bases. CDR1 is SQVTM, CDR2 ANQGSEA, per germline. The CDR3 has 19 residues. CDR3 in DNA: TGCAGCGCGGCACTCGGACAGGGAAGTGGGACCCGTCTGGACACTGAGCAGTACTTC. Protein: CSAALGQGSGTRLDTEQYF.

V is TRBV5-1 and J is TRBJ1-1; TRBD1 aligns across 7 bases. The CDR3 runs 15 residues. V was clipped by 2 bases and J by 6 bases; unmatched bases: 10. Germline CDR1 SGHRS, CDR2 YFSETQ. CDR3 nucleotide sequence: TGCGCCAGCAGCTTCACTACAGGGGTTAAGGCTGAAGCTTTCTTT. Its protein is CASSFTTGVKAEAFF.

The CDR3 DNA is TGTGCCAGTACGGGGGAACACCTCAGCACAGATACGCAGTATTTT. It specifies CASTGEHLSTDTQYF. V gene TRBV19 combines with J gene TRBJ2-3; the D gene is possibly TRBD2 (6 bases). The V end lost 7 bases, the J end lost 0 bases, and 14 bases lay between the germline ends. Germline assignment: CDR1 LNHDA and CDR2 SQIVND (reference sequence). The CDR3 consists of 15 residues. The full variable domain, in which reference TRBV19 and TRBJ2-3 provide the parts outside the CDR3, is DGGITQSPKYLFRKEGQNVTLSCEQNLNHDAMYWYRQDPGQGLRLIYYSQIVNDFQKGDIAEGYSVSREKKESFPLTVTSAQKNPTAFYLCASTGEHLSTDTQYFGPGTRLTVL.

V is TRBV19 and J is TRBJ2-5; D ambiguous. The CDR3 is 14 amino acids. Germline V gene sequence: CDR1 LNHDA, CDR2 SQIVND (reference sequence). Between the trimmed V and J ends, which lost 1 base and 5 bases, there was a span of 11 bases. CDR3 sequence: CASSIVGVDETQYF. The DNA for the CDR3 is TGTGCCAGTAGTATAGTAGGAGTCGACGAGACCCAGTACTTC.

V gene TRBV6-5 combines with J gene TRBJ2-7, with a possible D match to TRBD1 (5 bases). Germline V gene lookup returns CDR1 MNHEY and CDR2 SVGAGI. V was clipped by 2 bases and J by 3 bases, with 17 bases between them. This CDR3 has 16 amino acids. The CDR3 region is CASSYGFAGKGYEQYF. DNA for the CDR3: TGTGCCAGCAGTTACGGGTTTGCAGGGAAAGGCTACGAGCAGTACTTC.